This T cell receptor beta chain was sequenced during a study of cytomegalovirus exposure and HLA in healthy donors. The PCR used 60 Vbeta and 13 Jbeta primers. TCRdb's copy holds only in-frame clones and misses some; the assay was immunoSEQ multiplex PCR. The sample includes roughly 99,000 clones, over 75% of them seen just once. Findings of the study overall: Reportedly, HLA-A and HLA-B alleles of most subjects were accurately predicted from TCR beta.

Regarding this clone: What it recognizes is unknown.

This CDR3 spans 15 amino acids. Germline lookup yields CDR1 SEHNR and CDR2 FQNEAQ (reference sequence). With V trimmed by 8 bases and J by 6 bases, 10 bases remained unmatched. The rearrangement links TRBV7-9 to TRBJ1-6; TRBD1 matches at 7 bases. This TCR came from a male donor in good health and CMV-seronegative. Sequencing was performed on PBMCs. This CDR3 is CASRPGGQSNSPLHF. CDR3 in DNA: TGTGCCAGCCGCCCTGGGGGACAGTCTAATTCACCCCTCCACTTT.